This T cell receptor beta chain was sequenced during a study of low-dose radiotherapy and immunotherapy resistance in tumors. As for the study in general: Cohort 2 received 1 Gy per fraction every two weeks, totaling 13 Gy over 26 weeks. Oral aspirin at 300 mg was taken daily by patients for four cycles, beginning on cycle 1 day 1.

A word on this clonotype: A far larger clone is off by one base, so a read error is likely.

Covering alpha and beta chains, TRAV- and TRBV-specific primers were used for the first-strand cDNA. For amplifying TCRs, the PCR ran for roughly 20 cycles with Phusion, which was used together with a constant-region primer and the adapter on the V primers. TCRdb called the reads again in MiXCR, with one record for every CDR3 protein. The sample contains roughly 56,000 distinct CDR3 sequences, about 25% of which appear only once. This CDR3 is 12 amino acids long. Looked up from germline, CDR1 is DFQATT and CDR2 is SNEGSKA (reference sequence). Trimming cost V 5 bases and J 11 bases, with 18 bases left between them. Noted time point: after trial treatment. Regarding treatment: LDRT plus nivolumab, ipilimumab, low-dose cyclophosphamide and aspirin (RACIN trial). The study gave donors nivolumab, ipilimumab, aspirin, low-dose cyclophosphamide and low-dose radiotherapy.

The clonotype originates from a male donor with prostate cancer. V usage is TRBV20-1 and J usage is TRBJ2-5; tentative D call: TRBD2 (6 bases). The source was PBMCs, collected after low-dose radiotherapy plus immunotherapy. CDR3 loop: CSAVPPWGEQYF. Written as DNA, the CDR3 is TGCAGTGCTGTACCACCGTGGGGGGAGCAGTACTTC.